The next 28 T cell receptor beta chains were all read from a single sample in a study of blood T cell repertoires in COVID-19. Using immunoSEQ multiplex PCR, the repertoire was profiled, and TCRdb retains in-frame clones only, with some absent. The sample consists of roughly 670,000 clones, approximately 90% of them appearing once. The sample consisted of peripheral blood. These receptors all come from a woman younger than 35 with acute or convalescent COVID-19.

CDR3 protein: CAGRGKSSSYEQYF. As DNA, the CDR3 is TGTGCCGGAAGAGGGAAGTCCTCATCCTACGAGCAGTACTTC. The J gene is TRBJ2-7, the V gene TRBV21-1; the table's TRBD2 call for D was not verified on the DNA. TRBV21-1 is shown as a pseudogene. The CDR3 contains 14 residues.

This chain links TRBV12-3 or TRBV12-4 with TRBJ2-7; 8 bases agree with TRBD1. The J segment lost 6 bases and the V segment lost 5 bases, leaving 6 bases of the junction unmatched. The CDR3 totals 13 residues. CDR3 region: CASSPGQGLEQYF. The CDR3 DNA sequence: TGTGCCAGCAGTCCTGGACAGGGTCTCGAGCAGTACTTC.

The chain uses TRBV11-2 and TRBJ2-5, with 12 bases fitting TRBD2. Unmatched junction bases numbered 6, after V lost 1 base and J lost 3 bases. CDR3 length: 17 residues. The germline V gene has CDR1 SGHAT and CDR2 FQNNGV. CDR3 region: CASSLGTSGVVKETQYF. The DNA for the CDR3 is TGTGCCAGCAGCTTAGGGACTAGCGGGGTGGTGAAAGAGACCCAGTACTTC.

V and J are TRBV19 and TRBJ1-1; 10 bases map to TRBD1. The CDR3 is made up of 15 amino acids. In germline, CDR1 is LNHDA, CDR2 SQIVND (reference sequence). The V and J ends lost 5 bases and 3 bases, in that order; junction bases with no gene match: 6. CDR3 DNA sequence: TGTGCCAGTAGTCCGGGACAGGGGACCTACACTGAAGCTTTCTTT. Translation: CASSPGQGTYTEAFF.

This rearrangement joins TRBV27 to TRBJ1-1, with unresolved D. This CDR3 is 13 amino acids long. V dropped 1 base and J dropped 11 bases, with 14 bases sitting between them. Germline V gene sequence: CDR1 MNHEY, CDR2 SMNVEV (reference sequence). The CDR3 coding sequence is TGTGCCAGCAGTTTATTATCCGGGGTTGGTGCTTTCTTT. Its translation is CASSLLSGVGAFF.

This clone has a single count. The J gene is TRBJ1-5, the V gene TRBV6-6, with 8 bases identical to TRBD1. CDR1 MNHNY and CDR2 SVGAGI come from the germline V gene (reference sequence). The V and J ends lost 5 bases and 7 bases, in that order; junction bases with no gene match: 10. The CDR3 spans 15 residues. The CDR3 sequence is CASSPSPDRVQPQHF. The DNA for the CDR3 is TGTGCCAGCAGTCCATCCCCGGACAGGGTCCAGCCCCAGCATTTT.

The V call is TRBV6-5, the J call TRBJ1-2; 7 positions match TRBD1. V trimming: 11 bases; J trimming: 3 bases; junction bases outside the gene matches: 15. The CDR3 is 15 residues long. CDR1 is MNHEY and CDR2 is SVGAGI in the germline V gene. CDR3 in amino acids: CACNDEQGIDYGYTF. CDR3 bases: TGTGCCTGCAACGATGAACAGGGGATCGACTATGGCTACACCTTC.

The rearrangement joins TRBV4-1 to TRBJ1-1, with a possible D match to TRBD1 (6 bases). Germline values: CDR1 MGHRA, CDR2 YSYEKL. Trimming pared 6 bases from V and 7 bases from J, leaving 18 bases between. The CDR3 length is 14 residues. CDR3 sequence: CASRLNRELGEAFF. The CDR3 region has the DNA TGCGCCAGCAGACTAAACAGGGAGTTGGGTGAAGCTTTCTTT.

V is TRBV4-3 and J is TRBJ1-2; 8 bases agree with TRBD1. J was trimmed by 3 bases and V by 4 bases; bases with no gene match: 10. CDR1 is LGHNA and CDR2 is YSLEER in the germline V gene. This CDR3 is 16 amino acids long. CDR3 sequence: CASSPGTGDTYYGYTF. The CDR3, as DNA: TGCGCCAGCAGCCCCGGGACAGGAGACACGTACTATGGCTACACCTTC.

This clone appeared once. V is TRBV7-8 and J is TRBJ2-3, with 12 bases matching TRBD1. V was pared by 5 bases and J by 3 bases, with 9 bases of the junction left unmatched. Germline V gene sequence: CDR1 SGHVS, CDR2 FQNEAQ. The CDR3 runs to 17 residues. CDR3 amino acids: CASSGPGQGARTDTQYF. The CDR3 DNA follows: TGTGCCAGCAGCGGACCGGGACAGGGGGCGCGGACAGATACGCAGTATTTT.

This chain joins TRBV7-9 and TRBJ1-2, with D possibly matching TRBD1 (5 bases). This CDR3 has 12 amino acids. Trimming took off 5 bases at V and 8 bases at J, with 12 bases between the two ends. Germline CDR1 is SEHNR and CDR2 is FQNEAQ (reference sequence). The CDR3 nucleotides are TGTGCCAGCAGCCCACCGGGGGGAGGCTACACCTTC. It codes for CASSPPGGGYTF.

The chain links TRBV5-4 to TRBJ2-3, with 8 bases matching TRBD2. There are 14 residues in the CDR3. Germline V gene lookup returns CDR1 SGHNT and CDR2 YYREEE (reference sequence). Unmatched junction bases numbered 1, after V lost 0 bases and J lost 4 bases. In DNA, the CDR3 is TGTGCCAGCAGCTTGGCGGGGGGGCCAGATACGCAGTATTTT. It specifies CASSLAGGPDTQYF.

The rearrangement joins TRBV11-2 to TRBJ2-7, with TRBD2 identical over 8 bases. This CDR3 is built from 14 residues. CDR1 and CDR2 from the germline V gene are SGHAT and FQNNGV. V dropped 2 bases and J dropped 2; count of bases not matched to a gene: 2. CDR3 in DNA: TGTGCCAGCAGCTTACGGGGGGGCACCTACGAGCAGTACTTC. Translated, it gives CASSLRGGTYEQYF.

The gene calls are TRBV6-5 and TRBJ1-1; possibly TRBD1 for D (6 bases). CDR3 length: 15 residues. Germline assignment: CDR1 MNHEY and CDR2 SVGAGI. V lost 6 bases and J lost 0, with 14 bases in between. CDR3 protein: CASRSGVNLNTEAFF. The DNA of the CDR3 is TGTGCCAGCAGATCAGGGGTCAACTTGAACACTGAAGCTTTCTTT.

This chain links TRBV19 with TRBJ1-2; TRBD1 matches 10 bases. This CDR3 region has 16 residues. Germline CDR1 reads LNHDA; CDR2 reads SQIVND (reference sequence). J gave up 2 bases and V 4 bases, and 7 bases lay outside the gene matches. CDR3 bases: TGTGCCAGTAGTACGCTCCGGGACAGGGGAAACTATGGCTACACCTTC. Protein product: CASSTLRDRGNYGYTF.

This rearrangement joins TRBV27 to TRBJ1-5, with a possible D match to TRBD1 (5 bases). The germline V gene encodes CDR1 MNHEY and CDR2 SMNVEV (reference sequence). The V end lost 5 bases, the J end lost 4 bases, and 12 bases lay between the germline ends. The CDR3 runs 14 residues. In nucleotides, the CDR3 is TGTGCCAGCAGTCTCCTGAAGGGGAATCAGCCCCAGCATTTT. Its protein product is CASSLLKGNQPQHF.

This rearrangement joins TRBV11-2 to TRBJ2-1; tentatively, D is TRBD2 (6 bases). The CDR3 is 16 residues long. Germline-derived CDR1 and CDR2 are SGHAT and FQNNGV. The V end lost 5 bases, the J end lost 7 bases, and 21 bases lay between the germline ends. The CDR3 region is CASSHPWWDLGNEQFF. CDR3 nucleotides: TGTGCCAGCAGCCATCCCTGGTGGGACTTGGGAAATGAGCAGTTCTTC.

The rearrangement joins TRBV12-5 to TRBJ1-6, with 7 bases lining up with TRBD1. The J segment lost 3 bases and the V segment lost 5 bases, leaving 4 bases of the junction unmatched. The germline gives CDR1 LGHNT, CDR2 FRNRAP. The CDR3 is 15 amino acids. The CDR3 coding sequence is TGTGCTAGTGGTAAGGGACAGAACTATAATTCACCCCTCCACTTT. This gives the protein CASGKGQNYNSPLHF.

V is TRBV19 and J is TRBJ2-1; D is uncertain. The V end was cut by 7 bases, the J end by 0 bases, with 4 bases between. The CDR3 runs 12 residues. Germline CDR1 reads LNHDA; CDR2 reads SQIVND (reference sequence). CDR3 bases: TGTGCCAGTACGAGCTCCTACAATGAGCAGTTCTTC. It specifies CASTSSYNEQFF.

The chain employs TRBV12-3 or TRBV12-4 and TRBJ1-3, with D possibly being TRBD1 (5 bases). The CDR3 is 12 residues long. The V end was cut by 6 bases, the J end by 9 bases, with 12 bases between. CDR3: CASSTGFGTIYF. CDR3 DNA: TGTGCCAGCAGCACAGGTTTTGGCACCATATATTTT.

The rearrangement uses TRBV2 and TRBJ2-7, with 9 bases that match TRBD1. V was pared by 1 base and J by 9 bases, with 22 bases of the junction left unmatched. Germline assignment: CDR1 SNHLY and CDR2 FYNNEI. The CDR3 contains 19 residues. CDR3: CASSEEGQGLQWFQRGQYF. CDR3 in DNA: TGTGCCAGCAGTGAAGAGGGACAGGGACTACAATGGTTCCAGAGGGGGCAGTACTTC.

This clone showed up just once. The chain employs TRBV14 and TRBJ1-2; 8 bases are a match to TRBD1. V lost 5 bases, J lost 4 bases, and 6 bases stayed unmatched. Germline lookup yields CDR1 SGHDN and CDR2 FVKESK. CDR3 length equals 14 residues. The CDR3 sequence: CASSSWTGPYGYTF. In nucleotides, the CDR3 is TGTGCCAGCAGCTCGTGGACAGGGCCCTATGGCTACACCTTC.

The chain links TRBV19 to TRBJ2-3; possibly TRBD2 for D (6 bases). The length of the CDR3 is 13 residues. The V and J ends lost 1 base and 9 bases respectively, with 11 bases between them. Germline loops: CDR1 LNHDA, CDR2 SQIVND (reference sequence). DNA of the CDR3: TGTGCCAGTAGTATAGTTTGGGGGGACACGCAGTATTTT. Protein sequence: CASSIVWGDTQYF.

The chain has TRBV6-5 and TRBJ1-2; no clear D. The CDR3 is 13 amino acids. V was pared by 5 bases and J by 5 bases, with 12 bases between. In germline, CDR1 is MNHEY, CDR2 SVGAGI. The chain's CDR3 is CASSPKTEYGYTF. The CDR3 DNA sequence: TGTGCCAGCAGTCCAAAGACTGAGTATGGCTACACCTTC.

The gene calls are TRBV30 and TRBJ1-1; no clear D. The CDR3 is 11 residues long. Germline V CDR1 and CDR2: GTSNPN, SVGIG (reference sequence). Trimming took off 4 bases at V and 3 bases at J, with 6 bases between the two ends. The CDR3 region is CAWTSDTEAFF. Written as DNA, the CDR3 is TGTGCCTGGACTAGTGACACTGAAGCTTTCTTT.

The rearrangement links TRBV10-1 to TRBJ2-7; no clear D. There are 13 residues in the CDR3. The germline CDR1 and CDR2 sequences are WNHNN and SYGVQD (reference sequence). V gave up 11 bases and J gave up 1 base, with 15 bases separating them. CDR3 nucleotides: TGCGCCCCAGAACATTCCTCATCCTACGAGCAGTACTTC. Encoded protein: CAPEHSSSYEQYF.

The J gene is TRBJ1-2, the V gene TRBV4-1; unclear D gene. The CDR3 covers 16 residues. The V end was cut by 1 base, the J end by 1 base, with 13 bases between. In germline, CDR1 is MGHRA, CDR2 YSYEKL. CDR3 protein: CASSQVSGTVNYGYTF. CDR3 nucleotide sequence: TGCGCCAGCAGCCAAGTTTCAGGAACAGTTAACTATGGCTACACCTTC.

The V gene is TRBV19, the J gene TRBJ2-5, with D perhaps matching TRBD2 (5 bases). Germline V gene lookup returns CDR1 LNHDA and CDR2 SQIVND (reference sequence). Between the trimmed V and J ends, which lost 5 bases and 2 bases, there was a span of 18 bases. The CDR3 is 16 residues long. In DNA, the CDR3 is TGTGCCAGTAGTGGGCGGGCGGTAGGGCGGCAAGAGACCCAGTACTTC. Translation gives CASSGRAVGRQETQYF.